A single sample gave rise to the 5 T cell receptor beta chains below, sequenced in a study of T cells after yellow fever vaccination. Via MiXCR, TCRdb re-called the 5' RACE reads, giving one row per CDR3 protein. Seen here are 100,000 to 150,000 distinct CDR3 sequences, nearly 15% observed once, and the top ten hold roughly 44%. The sample consisted of CD8+ T cells sorted from PBMCs, taken 5 days after the yellow fever booster vaccination. The receptors stem from a man between 18 and 35 years old who received the YFV17D yellow fever vaccine.

This CDR3 is CASSLNRASEQYV. CDR3 sequence (DNA): TGTGCCAGCAGTTTAAACAGGGCCAGCGAGCAGTACGTC. This chain joins TRBV12-3 or TRBV12-4 and TRBJ2-7, with TRBD1 as a possible D gene (6 bases). The CDR3 covers 13 residues. V was cut by 2 bases and J by 6 bases, with 11 bases left in between.

In this sample, this clonotype turned up many times. The chain combines TRBV27 with TRBJ2-1; D tentatively reads TRBD1 or TRBD2 (5 bases each). This CDR3 is built from 14 residues. The germline V gene has CDR1 MNHEY and CDR2 SMNVEV (reference sequence). The V end lost 5 bases, the J end lost 2 bases, and 10 bases lay between the germline ends. In nucleotides, the CDR3 is TGTGCCAGCAGTCCGGGGCCTACCTACAATGAGCAGTTCTTC. Amino acid sequence: CASSPGPTYNEQFF.

In this sample, this clonotype turned up a few times. CDR3: CASIRQGLSTDTQYF. In DNA form, the CDR3 reads TGTGCCAGCATCAGACAGGGGCTTAGCACAGATACGCAGTATTTT. This chain uses TRBV6-1 with TRBJ2-3; 8 nucleotides line up with TRBD1. V gave up 7 bases and J gave up 0 bases; unmatched junction bases: 6. The CDR3 is 15 amino acids. Germline-derived CDR1 and CDR2 are MNHNS and SASEGT.

This clonotype came up a few times. The chain recombines TRBV7-9 with TRBJ2-1; the D is unclear. Trimming left V 2 bases short and J 4 bases short, with 12 bases between. The CDR3 sequence is 15 residues long. In germline, CDR1 is SEHNR, CDR2 FQNEAQ (reference sequence). DNA for the CDR3: TGTGCCAGCAGCTTACTAATCCGGGCTTACAATGAGCAGTTCTTC. Translated: CASSLLIRAYNEQFF.

This clonotype was recorded many times. The V call is TRBV7-2, the J call TRBJ2-4; no reliable D call. The CDR3 has 17 amino acids. Germline V gene lookup returns CDR1 SGHTA and CDR2 FQGNSA. V gave up 1 base and J gave up 0 bases, with 13 bases separating them. CDR3 in amino acids: CASSLGYADLAKNIQYF. The CDR3 DNA sequence: TGTGCCAGCAGCTTAGGCTACGCCGATCTAGCCAAAAACATTCAGTACTTC.